This T cell receptor (beta chain) was identified during a study of cytomegalovirus exposure and HLA in healthy donors. Study-level findings and limits: Previously analyzed data showed that most TCR beta V segments were productive at a frequency of about 87% or about 30%.

It was with 60 Vbeta and 13 Jbeta primers that the PCR ran. Sequencing used immunoSEQ multiplex PCR; TCRdb keeps in-frame clones, though not all of them. The sample has around 190,000 clones, around 83% seen once. Donors likely had unrecorded immune exposures despite being nominally healthy when sampled. In the case of this clone: Its antigen is unknown.

Trimming took 6 bases from V and 6 from J, leaving 11 bases between them. Germline CDR1 and CDR2: SQVTM and ANQGSEA. The CDR3 sequence is 11 residues long. Sequenced material: PBMCs. This receptor was taken from a man in his forties or fifties in good health and CMV-seropositive. V gene TRBV29-1 combines with J gene TRBJ1-1, with D unclear. The CDR3 bases are TGCAGCGTCGAGGGTAGCGCTGAAGCTTTCTTT. Protein product: CSVEGSAEAFF.